Listed below are T cell receptor beta chains from one sample, sequenced in a study of PD-L1 blockade in urothelial cancer. Repertoires were generated with immunoSEQ multiplex PCR, while TCRdb's copy carries only in-frame clones and drops some. The repertoire holds more than 60,000 clones, with 85% to 90% as singletons. The sequenced sample was PBMCs, obtained around atezolizumab (anti-PD-L1) treatment. The receptors originated from a man between 60 and 75 years old with urothelial cancer. Both conserved end residues are part of each CDR3. The D gene is left open where the match is weak. Only some rows state a clone size, as once, few, many or a class for expanded clones.

TRBJ1-6 TRBV5-4 . . CASSLQGTNNSPLHF TGTGCCAGCAGCTTACAGGGAACTAATAATTCACCCCTCCACTTT
TRBJ1-1 TRBV25-1 . TRBD1 CASSESGRGYTEAFF TGTGCCAGCAGTGAATCTGGCAGGGGGTACACTGAAGCTTTCTTT
TRBJ2-2 TRBV5-1 . TRBD2 CASGGTYTGELFF TGCGCCTCCGGGGGGACGTACACCGGGGAGCTGTTTTTT
TRBJ1-2 TRBV4-3 . TRBD1 CASSSQGGDGYTF TGCGCCAGCAGCTCACAGGGGGGTGATGGCTACACCTTC
TRBJ2-5 TRBV7-9 . . CASSSAVAGKTQYF TGTGCCAGCAGCTCCGCCGTGGCCGGGAAGACCCAGTACTTC
TRBJ2-3 TRBV18 . TRBD2 CASSPPHQRGGTDTQYF TGTGCCAGCTCACCGCCTCACCAGCGGGGGGGGACAGATACGCAGTATTTT
TRBJ2-1 TRBV25-1 . TRBD2 CASSLLAGNEQFF TGTGCCAGCAGTTTACTAGCGGGTAATGAGCAGTTCTTC
TRBJ2-3 TRBV9 . TRBD2 CASSERLAGVTDTQYF TGTGCCAGCAGCGAAAGACTAGCGGGAGTCACAGATACGCAGTATTTT
TRBJ1-5 TRBV6-1 . TRBD1 CASRLTGGEQPQHF TGTGCCAGCAGGCTTACAGGGGGCGAACAGCCCCAGCATTTT
TRBJ1-2 TRBV5-8 . . CASSDLSRVRNYGYTF TGTGCCAGCAGCGACCTCTCCAGGGTCCGTAACTATGGCTACACCTTC
TRBJ2-5 TRBV2 . TRBD2 CASGPSGGLTQYF TGTGCCAGCGGCCCTAGCGGGGGTTTGACCCAGTACTTC
TRBJ1-4 TRBV30 . . CAWSVLRGGEKLFF TGTGCCTGGAGTGTACTTCGGGGTGGTGAAAAACTGTTTTTT
TRBJ2-3 TRBV5-8 . . CASSWGGVSSTDTQYF TGTGCCAGCAGCTGGGGGGGCGTATCTAGCACAGATACGCAGTATTTT
TRBJ2-2 TRBV29-1 . . CSVRTGGELFF TGCAGCGTTAGAACGGGCGGGGAGCTGTTTTTT
TRBJ2-3 TRBV5-8 . . CASSFRGGASSDTQYF TGTGCCAGCAGCTTCAGGGGAGGGGCCTCCTCGGATACGCAGTATTTT
TRBJ1-3 TRBV7-9 once TRBD1 CASSSLTGSGNTIYF TGTGCCAGCAGCAGCCTGACAGGGTCTGGAAACACCATATATTTT
TRBJ2-5 TRBV6-1 . . CASTAYQETQYF TGTGCCAGCACAGCGTATCAAGAGACCCAGTACTTC
TRBJ2-2 TRBV6-1 . TRBD2 CASSEGTSDGELFF TGTGCCAGCAGTGAAGGGACTAGCGACGGGGAGCTGTTTTTT
TRBJ2-5 TRBV6-6 . . CASSYWGQTLEETQYF TGTGCCAGCAGTTACTGGGGACAAACTTTGGAAGAGACCCAGTACTTC
TRBJ2-3 TRBV11-2 once TRBD2 CASSFGTSGIGGTQYF TGTGCCAGCAGCTTCGGGACTAGCGGAATCGGCGGTACGCAGTATTTT
TRBJ1-1 TRBV5-6 . . CASSTGTEAFF TGTGCCAGCAGCACCGGCACTGAAGCTTTCTTT
TRBJ1-1 TRBV6-5 . TRBD1 CASSYTGAQGVTEAFF TGTGCCAGCAGTTACACTGGGGCCCAGGGGGTCACTGAAGCTTTCTTT
TRBJ1-1 TRBV9 . . CASSTTGVGRVDTEAFF TGTGCCAGCAGCACCACAGGCGTAGGTCGGGTGGACACTGAAGCTTTCTTT
TRBJ1-2 TRBV5-6 . TRBD1 CASSMGQINYGYTF TGTGCCAGCAGCATGGGACAGATAAACTATGGCTACACCTTC
TRBJ2-7 TRBV19 once TRBD1 CASSGQGALPYEQYF TGTGCCAGTAGTGGGCAGGGGGCCTTACCCTACGAGCAGTACTTC
TRBJ2-1 TRBV28 . TRBD1 CASTGQGTYEQFF TGTGCCAGCACGGGACAGGGTACCTATGAGCAGTTCTTC
TRBJ2-7 TRBV2 . TRBD1 CASSRDRFHEQYF TGTGCCAGTAGCCGGGACAGGTTCCACGAGCAGTACTTC
TRBJ1-2 TRBV5-1 . TRBD1 CASSPDRAHGYTF TGCGCCAGCAGCCCGGACAGGGCCCATGGCTACACCTTC
TRBJ1-3 TRBV7-9 . TRBD1 CASSGSVWRPQGGGNTIYF TGTGCCAGCAGCGGGAGTGTGTGGCGACCACAGGGGGGCGGAAACACCATATATTTT
TRBJ1-6 TRBV6-5 . TRBD1 CASSYSGGSAPLHF TGTGCCAGCAGTTACTCAGGGGGCTCGGCACCCCTCCACTTT
TRBJ1-2 TRBV30 . TRBD1 CAWDRGPGYTF TGTGCCTGGGACAGGGGGCCTGGCTACACCTTC
TRBJ1-1 TRBV20-1 . . CSALQYTEAFF TGCAGTGCCCTTCAGTACACTGAAGCTTTCTTT
TRBJ2-1 TRBV4-1 . . CASSPDGGRDEQFF TGCGCCAGCAGCCCTGATGGGGGCCGGGATGAGCAGTTCTTC
TRBJ2-7 TRBV11-3 . . CASSPRGGDAYEQYF TGTGCCAGCAGTCCAAGGGGCGGTGACGCCTACGAGCAGTACTTC
TRBJ2-6 TRBV19 . . CASHSGANVLTF TGTGCCAGCCATTCTGGGGCCAACGTCCTGACTTTC
TRBJ1-2 TRBV5-4 . . CASTEGGRANYGYTF TGTGCCAGCACAGAGGGAGGCAGGGCTAACTATGGCTACACCTTC
TRBJ1-1 TRBV6-1 . . CASSEDRLLNTEAFF TGTGCCAGCAGTGAAGACAGGCTGTTGAACACTGAAGCTTTCTTT
TRBJ1-1 TRBV5-1 . TRBD1 CASSSGQGLNLQF TGCGCCAGCAGCTCGGGACAGGGGCTGAATCTTCAATTT
TRBJ2-1 TRBV30 . TRBD2 CAWAGLAGGFNNEQFF TGTGCCTGGGCGGGACTAGCGGGAGGTTTTAATAATGAGCAGTTCTTC
TRBJ2-1 TRBV11-2 . TRBD2 CASRRGSGGNNEQFF TGTGCCAGCAGGAGGGGGAGCGGGGGAAACAATGAGCAGTTCTTC
TRBJ2-3 TRBV2 . TRBD2 CASLGGGATDTQYF TGTGCCAGCTTAGGCGGGGGGGCCACAGATACGCAGTATTTT
TRBJ2-7 TRBV7-2 . TRBD2 CASSLGLAGVEQYF TGTGCCAGCAGCTTAGGACTAGCGGGAGTCGAGCAGTACTTC
TRBJ1-1 TRBV11-1 few TRBD1 CASSYTGGTEAFF TGTGCCAGCAGCTACACAGGGGGCACTGAAGCTTTCTTT
TRBJ1-2 TRBV7-3 . TRBD1 CASSLNPGTGIEGYTF TGTGCCAGCAGCTTAAACCCCGGGACAGGGATTGAAGGCTACACCTTC
TRBJ2-7 TRBV7-6 . . CASSLNTGSKDEQYF TGTGCCAGCAGCTTAAATACAGGGTCTAAGGACGAGCAGTACTTC
TRBJ2-1 TRBV27 . TRBD1 CASSLSSSGTGVRMEQFF TGTGCCAGCAGTTTGTCATCCTCCGGGACAGGGGTCCGGATGGAGCAGTTCTTC
TRBJ1-5 TRBV30 . TRBD1 CAWSVLGTGAVNQPQHF TGTGCCTGGAGTGTACTGGGGACAGGGGCCGTCAATCAGCCCCAGCATTTT